The rows below give T cell receptor beta chains drawn from one sample of a study of beta chain features in type 1 diabetes. Data came from immunoSEQ multiplex PCR; TCRdb stores just in-frame clones and leaves some out. This table holds fewer than 550,000 clones, approximately 10% found once. Material: naive CD4+ T cells from blood. These receptors came from a woman aged 18-29 years in good health. Both conserved end residues are trimmed from each CDR3. Fields, in order: V gene, J gene, CDR3 protein.

TRBV11-2,TRBJ1-1,ASSMTQNTEAF
TRBV4-3,TRBJ1-2,ASSQERGGATGTGYT
TRBV29-1,TRBJ1-4,SVVGYEEKLF
TRBV4-3,TRBJ2-2,ASSQRPRTSGSTGELF
TRBV11-2,TRBJ2-3,ASRRATDTQY
TRBV7-9,TRBJ1-1,ASSSPKNTEAF
TRBV7-2,TRBJ1-2,ASSSNYGYT
TRBV7-9,TRBJ2-4,ASSLAADIQY
TRBV5-4,TRBJ2-1,ASSLVENNEQF
TRBV18,TRBJ2-1,ASRDLAGDNEQF
TRBV7-9,TRBJ2-1,ASSLPRPGQDEQF
TRBV12-5,TRBJ1-1,ASGLYRAFTEAF
TRBV5-1,TRBJ2-3,ASSAAAGTDTQY
TRBV28,TRBJ2-4,ASSLFPSIAKNIQY
TRBV5-1,TRBJ2-2,ASSLGTGTGELF